This T cell receptor beta chain was sequenced for a study of blood T cell repertoires in COVID-19. Study background: PBMCs, B-cell-depleted T cells, or T cells provided the cDNA or gDNA that made up the material.

Only in-frame clones appear in the TCRdb table, and some are missing; sequencing was by immunoSEQ multiplex PCR. The data contain about 470,000 clones, around 87% of them seen just once; the ten biggest clones take up under 0.75%. CDR3 length equals 15 residues. Germline assignment: CDR1 SGHRS and CDR2 YFSETQ. The J segment lost 7 bases and the V segment lost 0 bases, leaving 6 bases of the junction unmatched. The sequence was collected from a woman aged 18-29 years who had recovered from COVID-19. The sequenced material came from PBMCs or T cells enriched from blood (not recorded which). This sequence joins TRBV5-1 and TRBJ1-1; TRBD1 aligns across 10 bases. The CDR3 sequence is CASSLADGQGGEAFF. For the CDR3, the DNA is TGCGCCAGCAGCTTGGCCGACGGACAGGGGGGTGAAGCTTTCTTT.